The 28 T cell receptor beta chains reported below all come from one sample, sequenced in a study of post-analysis software for immune sequencing data. Whole-study findings and limits: The five TRBV segments detected at higher frequency in patients than in controls included TRBV5-6, TRBV5-1 and TRBV20-1.

Their antigens are not known. cDNA libraries for TCR beta contained unique molecular identifiers. TCRdb called the PCR reads again in MiXCR, with one record for every CDR3 protein. The profile covers about 430,000 distinct CDR3 sequences, with over 30% appearing a single time and 7.6% taken by the ten largest. Material for sequencing was blood. The source of these receptors is a girl aged 2-10 years with multiple sclerosis.

The chain has TRBV4-1 and TRBJ1-2; D unresolved. Germline CDR1 and CDR2: MGHRA and YSYEKL. Trimming cost V 0 bases and J 4 bases, with 15 bases left between them. CDR3 length equals 16 residues. CDR3 in amino acids: CASSQEAMAKTYGYTF. The CDR3 bases are TGCGCCAGCAGCCAAGAGGCGATGGCGAAAACCTATGGCTACACCTTC.

CDR3: CSVDVIVYTDTQYF. The CDR3 region has the DNA TGCAGCGTTGATGTAATAGTCTACACAGATACGCAGTATTTT. V gene TRBV29-1 combines with J gene TRBJ2-3; D remains unclear. The CDR3 runs to 14 residues. Germline V lookup: CDR1 SQVTM, CDR2 ANQGSEA. Trimming left V 3 bases short and J 2 bases short, with 12 bases between.

The rearrangement uses TRBV7-3 and TRBJ2-7, with TRBD2 identical over 10 bases. Germline CDR1 SGHTA, CDR2 FQGTGA. V gave up 1 base and J gave up 4 bases; unmatched junction bases: 1. The CDR3 is 14 residues long. The CDR3 sequence is CASSLKAGGYEQYF. The CDR3 DNA sequence: TGTGCCAGCAGCTTAAAAGCGGGAGGGTACGAGCAGTACTTC.

This clonotype was detected only a few times. The rearrangement joins TRBV7-6 to TRBJ1-5, with D unclear. The germline gives CDR1 SGHVS, CDR2 FNYEAQ. The V end lost 5 bases, the J end lost 3 bases, and 17 bases lay between the germline ends. CDR3 length: 16 residues. The CDR3 coding sequence is TGTGCCAGCAGCCTTAGTACCGGATCCATCAATCAGCCCCAGCATTTT. Translating gives CASSLSTGSINQPQHF.

In this sample, this clonotype turned up many times. The chain employs TRBV6-6 and TRBJ1-1, with a possible D match to TRBD1 (5 bases). This CDR3 spans 15 amino acids. Germline lookup yields CDR1 MNHNY and CDR2 SVGAGI (reference sequence). V was shortened by 7 bases and J by 5 bases, with 20 bases between the two germline ends. The CDR3 loop is CASNPRFWGFTEAFF. The CDR3 DNA reads as TGTGCCAGCAATCCTCGTTTCTGGGGGTTTACTGAAGCTTTCTTT.

V usage is TRBV29-1 and J usage is TRBJ2-1; D is uncertain. CDR1 SQVTM and CDR2 ANQGSEA come from the germline V gene. CDR3 length: 13 amino acids. The V end was cut by 7 bases, the J end by 8 bases, with 18 bases between. CDR3 sequence: CSGAFSGFDEQFF. CDR3 nucleotides: TGCAGCGGCGCGTTCTCGGGCTTCGATGAGCAGTTCTTC.

This chain joins TRBV9 and TRBJ2-1; 7 bases are a match to TRBD2. The length of the CDR3 is 14 residues. CDR1 is SGDLS and CDR2 is YYNGEE in the germline V gene. V was pared by 1 base and J by 9 bases, with 7 bases of the junction left unmatched. The CDR3 nucleotides are TGTGCCAGCAGCGTACTAAGCGGGGAGAGTGAGCAGTTCTTC. Its translation: CASSVLSGESEQFF.

CDR3 sequence: CATQGTGNFYEQYF. The CDR3 nucleotides are TGTGCCACCCAAGGGACAGGGAATTTCTACGAGCAGTACTTC. This chain connects TRBV25-1 to TRBJ2-7, with 9 bases matching TRBD1. The V segment lost 10 bases and the J segment 3 bases; nucleotides outside the gene matches: 10. This CDR3 spans 14 amino acids. Germline CDR1 is MGHDK and CDR2 is SYGVNS.

The chain couples TRBV9 to TRBJ1-5; 8 positions match TRBD1. CDR1 SGDLS and CDR2 YYNGEE come from the germline V gene. The J segment lost 4 bases and the V segment lost 5 bases, leaving 5 bases of the junction unmatched. This CDR3 contains 14 residues. DNA of the CDR3: TGTGCCAGCAGGACGGGACAGGCGAATCAGCCCCAGCATTTT. This encodes CASRTGQANQPQHF.

The CDR3: CASSLIGTVKTGELFF. Written as DNA, the CDR3 is TGTGCCAGCAGCTTAATAGGGACAGTGAAGACCGGGGAGCTGTTTTTT. The V call is TRBV7-9, the J call TRBJ2-2, with 7 positions matching TRBD1. J lost 5 bases, V lost 2 bases, and 8 bases had no gene match. Per the germline V gene, CDR1 is SEHNR and CDR2 is FQNEAQ (reference sequence). CDR3 length: 16 residues.

The chain is built from TRBV7-9 and TRBJ1-3; D not resolved. The CDR3 sequence is 12 residues long. Trimming removed 2 bases from V and 4 bases from J, with 3 bases in between. Germline loops: CDR1 SEHNR, CDR2 FQNEAQ (reference sequence). As DNA, the CDR3 is TGTGCCAGCAGCTTAACCGGAAACACCATATATTTT. It codes for CASSLTGNTIYF.

A few counts support this clonotype. The gene calls are TRBV29-1 and TRBJ2-3; TRBD2 might be the D (5 bases). Trimming removed 3 bases from V and 4 bases from J, with 11 bases in between. Germline V gene data show CDR1 as SQVTM and CDR2 as ANQGSEA. The CDR3 is 13 residues long. In DNA, the CDR3 is TGCAGCGTTGACGGAGGTAGCGCAGATACGCAGTATTTT. Translating it yields CSVDGGSADTQYF.

V and J are TRBV6-5 and TRBJ1-4; D perhaps matches TRBD1 (6 bases). Germline V CDR1 and CDR2: MNHEY, SVGAGI. The CDR3 spans 16 residues. V lost 4 bases and J lost 8, with 20 bases in between. CDR3 amino acids: CASSSDGAGDWEKLFF. The CDR3 nucleotides read TGTGCCAGCAGTTCGGACGGGGCAGGGGATTGGGAAAAACTGTTTTTT.

The genes are TRBV7-9 and TRBJ2-5; D could derive from TRBD1 or TRBD2 (5 bases each). The DNA matches TRBJ2-7 better at its end, which makes the J call doubtful. This CDR3 contains 15 residues. CDR1 is SEHNR and CDR2 is FQNEAQ in the germline V gene (reference sequence). The CDR3 reads CASSSGTRALYEQYF. The CDR3 bases are TGTGCCAGCAGTTCCGGGACCAGGGCCTTGTACGAGCAGTACTTC.

This clonotype was seen only a few times. The chain uses TRBV29-1 and TRBJ1-2, with 7 nucleotides matching TRBD1. Germline V lookup: CDR1 SQVTM, CDR2 ANQGSEA. With V trimmed by 4 bases and J by 4 bases, 6 bases remained unmatched. CDR3 length: 13 amino acids. The CDR3 bases are TGCAGCGTTGGGGCAGGGGGAGGCTATGGCTACACCTTC. It is translated as CSVGAGGGYGYTF. Full variable domain (remainder filled in from reference TRBV29-1 and TRBJ1-2): SAVISQKPSRDICQRGTSLTIQCQVDSQVTMMFWYRQQPGQSLTLIATANQGSEATYESGFVIDKFPISRPNLTFSTLTVSNMSPEDSSIYLCSVGAGGGYGYTFGSGTRLTVV.

This clonotype turned up a few times. The J gene is TRBJ1-2, the V gene TRBV28, with D uncertain. This CDR3 contains 13 residues. V gave up 3 bases and J gave up 5 bases, with 10 bases separating them. Germline loops: CDR1 MDHEN, CDR2 SYDVKM. The CDR3 loop is CASSFDRSYGYTF. The CDR3 DNA reads as TGTGCCAGCAGTTTTGACCGGTCTTATGGCTACACCTTC.

Turning to this clonotype: A junction boundary mismatches the germline segment, possibly from a read error. The rearrangement links TRBV27 to TRBJ2-7, with TRBD1 identical over 7 bases. This CDR3 spans 14 amino acids. CDR1 is MNHEY and CDR2 is SMNVEV in the germline V gene (reference sequence). CDR3 nucleotide sequence: TGTGTCAGCAGTCCGGGACAGATTAGCTACGAGCAGTACTTC. Translated, it gives CVSSPGQISYEQYF.

In this sample, this clonotype turned up a few times. The V gene is TRBV9, the J gene TRBJ2-3; 11 bases match TRBD2. Per germline, CDR1 SGDLS and CDR2 YYNGEE. Germline trimming cut 3 bases from V and 4 bases from J; bases unmatched to any gene: 7. The CDR3 totals 16 residues. CDR3 coding DNA: TGTGCCAGCAGCGAAACTAGCGGGAGAGCCGCAGATACGCAGTATTTT. This gives the protein CASSETSGRAADTQYF.

This clonotype was seen a handful of times. The chain has TRBV5-1 and TRBJ2-3, with 9 bases matching TRBD1. This CDR3 has 15 amino acids. Germline CDR1 reads SGHRS; CDR2 reads YFSETQ. V shed 1 base and J 4 bases; nucleotides not matched to a gene: 4. The chain's CDR3 is CASSLRGQGPDTQYF. Written as DNA, the CDR3 is TGCGCCAGCAGCTTGAGGGGACAGGGACCAGATACGCAGTATTTT. Full variable domain (rest looked up from reference TRBV5-1 and TRBJ2-3): KAGVTQTPRYLIKTRGQQVTLSCSPISGHRSVSWYQQTPGQGLQFLFEYFSETQRNKGNFPGRFSGRQFSNSRSEMNVSTLELGDSALYLCASSLRGQGPDTQYFGPGTRLTVL.

The chain uses TRBV7-2 and TRBJ2-6, with TRBD1 matching 10 bases. Trimming cost V 3 bases and J 0 bases; bases outside gene matches: 5. The germline CDR1 and CDR2 sequences are SGHTA and FQGNSA. This CDR3 spans 18 amino acids. This CDR3 is CASSFRQGAPSGANVLTF. The CDR3 nucleotides are TGTGCCAGCAGCTTTAGACAGGGGGCACCCTCTGGGGCCAACGTCCTGACTTTC.

This clonotype was detected only a few times. The rearrangement links TRBV6-1 to TRBJ1-2, with 8 bases identical to TRBD1. This CDR3 comprises 14 residues. Germline V gives CDR1 MNHNS, CDR2 SASEGT. The V segment lost 2 bases and the J segment 8 bases; nucleotides outside the gene matches: 7. CDR3 region: CASSETRTGSGYTF. As DNA, the CDR3 is TGTGCCAGCAGTGAAACCCGGACAGGGAGCGGCTACACCTTC.

This clonotype was seen only a few times. In DNA form, the CDR3 reads TGCAGCGTTGATTACCAAACTGAAGCTTTCTTT. It translates to CSVDYQTEAFF. The rearrangement uses TRBV29-1 and TRBJ1-1; D gene ambiguous. The germline V gene has CDR1 SQVTM and CDR2 ANQGSEA. The CDR3 has 11 amino acids. Trimming removed 3 bases from V and 5 bases from J, with 7 bases in between.

The J gene is TRBJ1-2, the V gene TRBV28; no definite D call. CDR3 size: 14 residues. In germline, CDR1 is MDHEN, CDR2 SYDVKM. With 5 bases removed from V and 4 bases from J, the gap between germline ends came to 14 bases. The CDR3 here is CASSRAGFGYGYTF. The CDR3 nucleotides are TGTGCCAGCAGTCGTGCCGGGTTCGGCTATGGCTACACCTTC.

V gene TRBV7-2 combines with J gene TRBJ1-1; 9 bases are a match to TRBD1. The CDR3 totals 16 residues. Unmatched junction bases numbered 8, after V lost 5 bases and J lost 1 base. Germline V gives CDR1 SGHTA, CDR2 FQGNSA. CDR3 region: CASSQRADRGNTEAFF. The CDR3 coding sequence is TGTGCCAGCAGCCAAAGGGCGGACAGGGGGAACACTGAAGCTTTCTTT. The whole variable domain, remainder taken from reference TRBV7-2 and TRBJ1-1, is GAGVSQSPSNKVTEKGKDVELRCDPISGHTALYWYRQSLGQGLEFLIYFQGNSAPDKSGLPSDRFSAERTGGSVSTLTIQRTQQEDSAVYLCASSQRADRGNTEAFFGQGTRLTVV.

The rearrangement links TRBV20-1 to TRBJ1-5; 8 nucleotides match TRBD1. Germline assignment: CDR1 DFQATT and CDR2 SNEGSKA (reference sequence). V was pared by 4 bases and J by 1 base, with 18 bases of the junction left unmatched. This CDR3 comprises 19 residues. The CDR3: CSAIKVTGEGFRSNQPQHF. DNA for the CDR3: TGCAGTGCTATAAAGGTGACAGGGGAGGGATTTAGAAGCAATCAGCCCCAGCATTTT.

This clonotype was detected a few times. This chain connects TRBV12-3 or TRBV12-4 to TRBJ1-1, with TRBD1 identical over 8 bases. V lost 3 bases, J lost 4 bases, and 4 bases stayed unmatched. This CDR3 has 14 amino acids. The CDR3: CASSFRQGRTEAFF. CDR3 nucleotides: TGTGCCAGCAGTTTCCGACAGGGGCGCACTGAAGCTTTCTTT.

This clonotype was seen just once. The genes are TRBV20-1 and TRBJ2-7; D is perhaps TRBD2 (6 bases). The CDR3 length is 11 residues. V lost 3 bases and J 7 bases, leaving 10 bases between the germline ends. Germline V gene sequence: CDR1 DFQATT, CDR2 SNEGSKA (reference sequence). CDR3 sequence reads: CSASGSWEQYF. Here the CDR3 DNA reads TGCAGTGCTAGCGGGAGTTGGGAGCAGTACTTC.

Concerning this clonotype itself: Mismatch with germline at one junction end may stem from a read error. The DNA for the CDR3 is TGTGCCACCGGGACAGGGGGGTACAATAAGCAGTTCTTC. It yields the protein CATGTGGYNKQFF. This sequence joins TRBV28 and TRBJ2-1, with 11 bases aligning to TRBD1. Germline assignment: CDR1 MDHEN and CDR2 SYDVKM. The CDR3 covers 13 residues.